This TCR beta chain is from a study of control samples from healthy donors and cancer patients. This clone was found a few times. Sequencing was performed with immunoSEQ multiplex PCR; in TCRdb, only in-frame clones are kept and a portion is missing. In the table there are fewer than 95,000 clones, 85% to 90% of which are singletons. The V and J ends lost 4 bases and 0 bases respectively, with 6 bases between them. The CDR3 is 13 amino acids. CDR1 is KGHSH and CDR2 is LQKENI in the germline V gene. The clonotype was recovered from a woman aged 40 to 50 in good health. Sequenced: blood. The V gene is TRBV18, the J gene TRBJ1-1; D uncertain. The DNA of the CDR3 is TGTGCCAGCTCACAGGAATTGAACACTGAAGCTTTCTTT. It specifies CASSQELNTEAFF.